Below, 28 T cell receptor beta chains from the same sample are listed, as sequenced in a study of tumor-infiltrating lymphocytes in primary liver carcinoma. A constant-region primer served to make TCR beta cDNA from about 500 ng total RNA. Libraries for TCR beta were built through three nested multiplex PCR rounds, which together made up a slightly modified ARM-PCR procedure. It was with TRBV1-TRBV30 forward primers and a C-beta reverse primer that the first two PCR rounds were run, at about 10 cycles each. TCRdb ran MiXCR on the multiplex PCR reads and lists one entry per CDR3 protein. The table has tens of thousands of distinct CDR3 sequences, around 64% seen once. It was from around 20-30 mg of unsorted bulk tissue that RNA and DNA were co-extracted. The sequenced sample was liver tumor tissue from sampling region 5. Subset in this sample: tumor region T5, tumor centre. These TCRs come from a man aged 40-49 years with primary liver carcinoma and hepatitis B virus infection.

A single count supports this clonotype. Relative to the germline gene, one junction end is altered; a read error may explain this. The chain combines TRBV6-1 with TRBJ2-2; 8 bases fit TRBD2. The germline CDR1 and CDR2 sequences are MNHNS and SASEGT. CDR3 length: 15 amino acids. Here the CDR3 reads CASNSHQRESGKLFF. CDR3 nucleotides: TGCGCCAGCAATTCCCACCAGCGGGAGTCCGGGAAGCTGTTTTTT.

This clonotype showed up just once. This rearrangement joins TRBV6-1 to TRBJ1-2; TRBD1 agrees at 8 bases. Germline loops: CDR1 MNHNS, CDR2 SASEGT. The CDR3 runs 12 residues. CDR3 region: CTGSGQGRGYTF. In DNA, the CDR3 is TGTACCGGCAGCGGACAGGGTAGGGGCTACACCTTC.

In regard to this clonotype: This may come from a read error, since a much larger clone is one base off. The CDR3 loop is CASSQSSSGVSSYEQYF. CDR3 sequence (DNA): TGTGCCAGCAGCCAGTCTTCTAGCGGGGTGAGCTCCTACGAGCAGTACTTC. V usage is TRBV14 and J usage is TRBJ2-7; 9 bases line up with TRBD2. In germline, CDR1 is SGHDN, CDR2 FVKESK. Losses at the gene ends were 3 bases for V and 0 bases for J; bases not matched to a gene: 9. There are 17 residues in the CDR3.

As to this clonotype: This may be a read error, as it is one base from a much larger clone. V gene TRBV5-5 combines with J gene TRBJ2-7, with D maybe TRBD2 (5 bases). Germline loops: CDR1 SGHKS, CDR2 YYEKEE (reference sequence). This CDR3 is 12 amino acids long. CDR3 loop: CGSSLISDEQYF. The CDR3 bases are TGTGGCAGCAGCTTGATTAGCGACGAGCAGTACTTC.

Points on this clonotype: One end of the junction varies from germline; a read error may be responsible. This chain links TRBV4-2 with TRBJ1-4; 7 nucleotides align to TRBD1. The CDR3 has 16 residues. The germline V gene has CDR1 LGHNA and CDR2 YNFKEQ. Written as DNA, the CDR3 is TGTGTCAGCAGCCAATATAAGGGGGCGAATGATGATAAACTGTTTTTT. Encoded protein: CVSSQYKGANDDKLFF.

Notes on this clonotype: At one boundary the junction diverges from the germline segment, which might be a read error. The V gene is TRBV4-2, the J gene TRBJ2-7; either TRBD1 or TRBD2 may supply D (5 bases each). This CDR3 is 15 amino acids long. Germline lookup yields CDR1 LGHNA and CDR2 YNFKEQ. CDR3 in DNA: TGTACCAGCAGCCAACCAGGGACCGCAGTTGGCGAGCAGTACTTC. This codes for CTSSQPGTAVGEQYF.

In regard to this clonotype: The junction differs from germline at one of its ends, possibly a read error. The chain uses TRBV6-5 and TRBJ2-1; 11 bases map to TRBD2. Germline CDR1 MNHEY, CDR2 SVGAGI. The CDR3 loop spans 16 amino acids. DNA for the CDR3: TGTGCAAGCAGTCCTACTAGCGGGAGAAGTGACAATGAGCAGTTCTTC. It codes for CASSPTSGRSDNEQFF.

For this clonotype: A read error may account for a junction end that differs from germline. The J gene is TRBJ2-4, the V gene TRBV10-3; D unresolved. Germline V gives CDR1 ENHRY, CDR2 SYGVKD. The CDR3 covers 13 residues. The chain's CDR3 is CAIGEPTKNIQNF. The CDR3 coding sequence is TGTGCCATCGGTGAGCCAACTAAAAACATTCAGAACTTC.

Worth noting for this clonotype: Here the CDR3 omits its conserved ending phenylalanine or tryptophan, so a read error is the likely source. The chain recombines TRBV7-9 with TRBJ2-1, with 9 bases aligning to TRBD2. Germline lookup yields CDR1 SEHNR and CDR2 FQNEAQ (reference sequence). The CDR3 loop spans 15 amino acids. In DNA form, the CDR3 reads TGTGCCTGCAGCTTTACTAGCGGGCCCTACAATGAGCAGTTCTTA. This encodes CACSFTSGPYNEQFL.

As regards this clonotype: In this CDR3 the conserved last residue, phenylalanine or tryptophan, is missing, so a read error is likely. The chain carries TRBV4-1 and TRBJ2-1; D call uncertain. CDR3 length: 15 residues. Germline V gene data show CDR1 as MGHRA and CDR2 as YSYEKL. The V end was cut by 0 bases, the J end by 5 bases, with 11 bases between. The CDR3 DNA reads TGCGCCAGCAGCCAAGATCCCGGCCCAGACAATGAGCAGTTCGTC. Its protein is CASSQDPGPDNEQFV.

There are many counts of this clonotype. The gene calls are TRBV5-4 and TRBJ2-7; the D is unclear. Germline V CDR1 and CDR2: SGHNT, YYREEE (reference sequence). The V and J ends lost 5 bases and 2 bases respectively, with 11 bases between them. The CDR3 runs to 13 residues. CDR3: CASRMDRAYEQYF. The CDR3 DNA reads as TGTGCCAGCAGGATGGACCGAGCCTACGAGCAGTACTTC. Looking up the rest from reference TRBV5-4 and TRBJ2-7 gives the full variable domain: ETGVTQSPTHLIKTRGQQVTLRCSSQSGHNTVSWYQQALGQGPQFIFQYYREEENGRGNFPPRFSGLQFPNYSSELNVNALELDDSALYLCASRMDRAYEQYFGPGTRLTVT.

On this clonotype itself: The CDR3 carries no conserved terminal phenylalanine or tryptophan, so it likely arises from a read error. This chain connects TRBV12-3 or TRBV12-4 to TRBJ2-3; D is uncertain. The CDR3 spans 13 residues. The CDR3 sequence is CASTLFSTDTQYY. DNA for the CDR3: TGTGCCAGCACTTTATTCTCGACAGATACGCAGTATTAT.

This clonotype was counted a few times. For the CDR3, the DNA is TGTGCCAGCAGCTACGGGGGGAATGTCGGGGAGCTGTTTTTT. Its translation: CASSYGGNVGELFF. The V and J genes are TRBV11-2 and TRBJ2-2; TRBD2 agrees at 7 bases. The junction had 6 bases not matched to a gene; V was cut back by 4 bases and J by 7 bases. The length of the CDR3 is 14 residues. The V gene's germline CDR1 is SGHAT and CDR2 FQNNGV.

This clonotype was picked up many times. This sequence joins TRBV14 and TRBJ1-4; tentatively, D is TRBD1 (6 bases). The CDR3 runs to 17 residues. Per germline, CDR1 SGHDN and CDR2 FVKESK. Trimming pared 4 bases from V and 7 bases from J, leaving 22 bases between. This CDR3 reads CASSRLLGNRDFEKLFF. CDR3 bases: TGTGCCAGCAGCCGCTTGTTAGGGAACAGGGACTTTGAAAAACTGTTTTTT.

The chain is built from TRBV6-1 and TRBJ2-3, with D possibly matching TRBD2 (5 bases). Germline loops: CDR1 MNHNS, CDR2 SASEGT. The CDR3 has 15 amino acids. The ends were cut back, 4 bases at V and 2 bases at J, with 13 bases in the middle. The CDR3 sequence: CASSGGLAFTDTQYF. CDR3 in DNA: TGTGCCAGCAGTGGAGGATTAGCGTTCACAGATACGCAGTATTTT.

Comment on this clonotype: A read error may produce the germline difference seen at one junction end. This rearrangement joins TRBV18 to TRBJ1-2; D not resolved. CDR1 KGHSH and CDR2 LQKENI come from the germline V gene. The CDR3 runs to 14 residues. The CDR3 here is CAGSPEGDGYGYTF. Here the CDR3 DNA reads TGTGCCGGCTCACCTGAGGGTGATGGATATGGATACACCTTC. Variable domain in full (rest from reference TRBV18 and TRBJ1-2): NAGVMQNPRHLVRRRGQEARLRCSPMKGHSHVYWYRQLPEEGLKFMVYLQKENIIDESGMPKERFSAEFPKEGPSILRIQQVVRGDSAAYFCAGSPEGDGYGYTFGSGTRLTVV.

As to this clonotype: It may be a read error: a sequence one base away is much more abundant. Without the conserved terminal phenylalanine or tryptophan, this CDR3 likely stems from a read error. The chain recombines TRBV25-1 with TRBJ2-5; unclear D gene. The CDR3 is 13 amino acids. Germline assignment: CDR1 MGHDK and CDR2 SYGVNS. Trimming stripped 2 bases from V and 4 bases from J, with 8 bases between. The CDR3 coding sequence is TGTGCCAGCAGTGAAGGAAGGCGAGAGACCCAGTACTTA. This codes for CASSEGRRETQYL.

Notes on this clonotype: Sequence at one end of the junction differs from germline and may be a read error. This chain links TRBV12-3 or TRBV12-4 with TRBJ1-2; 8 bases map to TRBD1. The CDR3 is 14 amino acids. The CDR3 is CASSLLQGAHGYIF. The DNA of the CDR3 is TGTGCCAGCAGTTTATTGCAGGGGGCGCACGGCTACATTTTC.

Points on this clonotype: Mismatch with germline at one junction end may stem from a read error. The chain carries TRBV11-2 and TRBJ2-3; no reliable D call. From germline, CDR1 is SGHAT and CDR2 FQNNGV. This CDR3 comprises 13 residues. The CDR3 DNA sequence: TGTGCCAGCTGGAAACCCGGGTCGGATACGCACTATTTT. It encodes CASWKPGSDTHYF.

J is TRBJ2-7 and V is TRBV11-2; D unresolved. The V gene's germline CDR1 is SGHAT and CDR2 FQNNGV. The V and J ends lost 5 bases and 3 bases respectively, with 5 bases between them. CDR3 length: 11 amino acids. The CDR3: CASSPYYEQYF. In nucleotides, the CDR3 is TGTGCCAGCAGCCCCTACTACGAGCAGTACTTC.

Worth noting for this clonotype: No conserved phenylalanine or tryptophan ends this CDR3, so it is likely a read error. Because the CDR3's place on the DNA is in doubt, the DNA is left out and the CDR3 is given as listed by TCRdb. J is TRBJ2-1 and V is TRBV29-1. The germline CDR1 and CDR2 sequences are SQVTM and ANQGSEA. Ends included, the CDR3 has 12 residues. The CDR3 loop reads CSVDQESNERFL.

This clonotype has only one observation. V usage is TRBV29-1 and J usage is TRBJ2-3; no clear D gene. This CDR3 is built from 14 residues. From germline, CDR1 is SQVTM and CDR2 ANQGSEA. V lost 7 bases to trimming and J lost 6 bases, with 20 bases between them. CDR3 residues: CSAGPGNISDTQYF. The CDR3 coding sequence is TGCAGCGCTGGACCGGGTAACATCTCCGATACGCAGTATTTT.

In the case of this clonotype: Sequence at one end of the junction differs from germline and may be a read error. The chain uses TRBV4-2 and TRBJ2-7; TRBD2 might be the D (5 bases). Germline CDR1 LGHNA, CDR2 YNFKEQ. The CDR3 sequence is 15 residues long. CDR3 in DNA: TGTGTCAGCAGCCAAGACGGACTGAGCTCCTACGAGCAGTACTTC. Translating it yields CVSSQDGLSSYEQYF.

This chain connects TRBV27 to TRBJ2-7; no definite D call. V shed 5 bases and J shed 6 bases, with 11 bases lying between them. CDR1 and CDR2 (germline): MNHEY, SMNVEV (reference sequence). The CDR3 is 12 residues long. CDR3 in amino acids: CASSPPAREQYF. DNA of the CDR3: TGTGCCAGCAGTCCGCCGGCCCGCGAGCAGTACTTC.

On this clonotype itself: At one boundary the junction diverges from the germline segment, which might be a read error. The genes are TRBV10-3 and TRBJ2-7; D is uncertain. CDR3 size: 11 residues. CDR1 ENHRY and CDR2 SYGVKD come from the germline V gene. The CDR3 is CAISERSEQCF. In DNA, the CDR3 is TGTGCCATCAGTGAAAGGTCCGAGCAGTGCTTC.

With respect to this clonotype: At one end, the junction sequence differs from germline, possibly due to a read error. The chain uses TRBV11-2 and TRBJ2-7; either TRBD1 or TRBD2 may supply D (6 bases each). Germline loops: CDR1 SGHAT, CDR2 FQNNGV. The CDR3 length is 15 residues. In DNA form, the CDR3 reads TGTACCAGCGGCCAATATTCAGGAGGGGGCTACGAGCAGTACTTC. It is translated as CTSGQYSGGGYEQYF.

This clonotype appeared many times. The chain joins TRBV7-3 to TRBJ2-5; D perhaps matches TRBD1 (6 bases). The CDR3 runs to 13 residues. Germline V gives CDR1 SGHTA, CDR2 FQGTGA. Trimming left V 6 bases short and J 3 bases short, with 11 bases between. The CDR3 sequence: CASRSAGEETQYF. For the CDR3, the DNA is TGTGCCAGCAGATCGGCAGGGGAAGAGACCCAGTACTTC.

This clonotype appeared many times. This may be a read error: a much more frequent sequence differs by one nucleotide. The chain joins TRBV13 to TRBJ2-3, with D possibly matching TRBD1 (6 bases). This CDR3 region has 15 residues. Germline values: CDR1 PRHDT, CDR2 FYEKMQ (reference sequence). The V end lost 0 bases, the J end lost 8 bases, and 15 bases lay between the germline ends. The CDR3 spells CASSLGSWGPGTQYF. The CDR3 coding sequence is TGTGCCAGCAGCTTAGGCAGCTGGGGGCCAGGTACGCAGTATTTT. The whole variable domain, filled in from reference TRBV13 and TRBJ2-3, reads AAGVIQSPRHLIKEKRETATLKCYPIPRHDTVYWYQQGPGQDPQFLISFYEKMQSDKGSIPDRFSAQQFSDYHSELNMSSLELGDSALYFCASSLGSWGPGTQYFGPGTRLTVL.